This TCR beta chain was sequenced for a study of cytomegalovirus exposure and HLA in healthy donors. Findings and limits, study-wide: Trimming of TCR beta V- and J-genes showed a link, identified in a later analysis, to a missense DCLRE1C variant. Productive rates of about 87% or about 30% were seen for most TCR beta V segments in an earlier analysis. Investigators reported around 150 TCR beta chains as tied to cytomegalovirus.

V gave up 6 bases and J gave up 7 bases, with 21 bases separating them. The CDR3 has 15 amino acids. Germline values: CDR1 MDHEN, CDR2 SYDVKM. This clone was counted only a few times. Its antigen is as yet unknown. A multiplex PCR was run with 60 Vbeta primers and 13 Jbeta primers. Libraries were prepared by immunoSEQ multiplex PCR; TCRdb keeps only in-frame clonotypes and omits some of them. The table includes 150,000 to 200,000 clones, 75% to 85% detected once. This TCR derives from a woman aged 50 to 60 in good health and CMV-seronegative. The sequencing input was PBMCs. The rearrangement links TRBV28 to TRBJ2-5; TRBD2 is a possible D gene (7 bases). The CDR3 coding sequence is TGTGCCAGCAGAAATGAAGAGGGGGGCGGGAGGACCCAGTACTTC. Protein product: CASRNEEGGGRTQYF.